The rows below give T cell receptor beta chains drawn from one sample of a study of shared clonotypes between healthy human individuals. Assay used: immunoSEQ multiplex PCR; TCRdb lists only in-frame clones, some missing. The sample shows about 2 million clones, roughly 95% of them seen only once. The sequencing input was naive CD8+ T cells sorted from blood. The receptors derive from a man younger than 30 in good health. CDR3s include the opening cysteine and the closing phenylalanine or tryptophan. A D gene is named only where the DNA matches it firmly. The size entry is marked missing in some rows and otherwise reads once, few, many or a size class.

j_call v_call d_call clone_size cdr3_aa cdr3_nt
TRBJ2-1 TRBV27 TRBD2 - CASRAYSGVYNEQFF TGTGCCAGCAGGGCTTATAGCGGGGTTTATAATGAGCAGTTCTTC
TRBJ2-3 TRBV28 - once CASSFLDADTQYF TGTGCCAGCAGTTTTCTTGACGCAGATACGCAGTATTTT
TRBJ1-2 TRBV6-5 - - CASRGFEGNGYTF TGTGCCAGCAGGGGTTTCGAGGGGAATGGCTACACCTTC
TRBJ2-6 TRBV7-9 - - CASSSRPGANVLTF TGTGCCAGCAGCTCCCGTCCCGGGGCCAACGTCCTGACTTTC
TRBJ2-7 TRBV7-8 TRBD2 - CASTTTSGGFYEQYF TGTGCCAGCACTACCACTAGCGGGGGGTTCTACGAGCAGTACTTC
TRBJ2-7 TRBV28 - - CASSLSSPDARDEQYF TGTGCCAGCAGTTTATCTTCCCCCGATGCTAGGGACGAGCAGTACTTC
TRBJ2-7 TRBV6-5 TRBD1 once CASSYGTGSSSYEQYF TGTGCCAGCAGTTACGGGACAGGGAGCAGCTCCTACGAGCAGTACTTC
TRBJ2-2 TRBV5-4 - - CASSFGGSPGELFF TGTGCCAGCAGCTTCGGTGGTAGCCCCGGGGAGCTGTTTTTT
TRBJ1-1 TRBV2 - - CAGRHTEAFF TGTGCCGGTAGGCACACTGAAGCTTTCTTT
TRBJ2-1 TRBV2 - - CASSEPGAEQFF TGTGCCAGCAGTGAACCGGGGGCTGAGCAGTTCTTC
TRBJ1-2 TRBV4-3 TRBD1 - CASSQGAGGYGYTF TGCGCCAGCAGCCAAGGGGCAGGGGGCTATGGCTACACCTTC
TRBJ2-1 TRBV9 - - CASSVGSGWGNEQFF TGTGCCAGCAGCGTAGGCTCAGGGTGGGGCAATGAGCAGTTCTTC
TRBJ2-2 TRBV7-6 - once CASSRISNTGELFF TGTGCCAGCAGCCGTATCTCGAACACCGGGGAGCTGTTTTTT
TRBJ2-3 TRBV2 - - CASSESLMVSADTQYF TGTGCCAGCAGTGAATCTTTAATGGTTTCGGCAGATACGCAGTATTTT
TRBJ2-1 TRBV19 - - CASSIGQGYEQFF TGTGCCAGTAGTATTGGGCAGGGCTATGAGCAGTTCTTC
TRBJ2-7 TRBV11-2 TRBD2 - CASSLDGLAGAYEQYF TGTGCCAGCAGCTTAGATGGTTTAGCGGGGGCCTACGAGCAGTACTTC
TRBJ2-7 TRBV11-2 - - CASSFPGPGGLEQYF TGTGCCAGCAGTTTTCCGGGTCCCGGGGGGCTCGAGCAGTACTTC
TRBJ2-1 TRBV5-1 TRBD1 - CASSLGLGDRGSNEQFF TGCGCCAGCAGCTTGGGACTTGGTGACAGGGGGAGCAATGAGCAGTTCTTC
TRBJ1-1 TRBV4-1 - once CASSQTELNTEAFF TGCGCCAGCAGTCAGACAGAGTTGAACACTGAAGCTTTCTTT
TRBJ2-5 TRBV10-2 TRBD1 - CASSEGQAKETQYF TGCGCCAGCAGTGAGGGACAGGCGAAAGAGACCCAGTACTTC
TRBJ1-1 TRBV6-7 - - CASRYRLEGEHCPNTEAFF TGTGCCAGCAGGTACCGTTTGGAGGGGGAACACTGCCCTAACACTGAAGCTTTCTTT
TRBJ2-7 TRBV5-1 - once CASSLDGRGYEQYF TGCGCCAGCAGCTTGGATGGCAGGGGTTACGAGCAGTACTTC
TRBJ2-3 TRBV9 - - CASSVSFTDTQYF TGTGCCAGCAGCGTATCCTTTACAGATACGCAGTATTTT
TRBJ2-2 TRBV7-7 - - CASSFLAGELFF TGTGCTAGCAGCTTTCTGGCCGGGGAGCTGTTTTTT
TRBJ2-2 TRBV5-5 - - CASSVGRTGLELFF TGTGCCAGCAGCGTCGGTCGTACGGGGTTGGAGCTGTTTTTT
TRBJ2-3 TRBV2 TRBD1 - CASSEPQDRVTDTQYF TGTGCCAGCAGTGAACCCCAGGACAGGGTAACAGATACGCAGTATTTT
TRBJ2-7 TRBV5-6 TRBD1 - CASSREPGQGYEQYF TGTGCCAGCAGCCGGGAACCGGGACAGGGTTACGAGCAGTACTTC
TRBJ2-3 TRBV27 TRBD1 - CASSPWQGASTDTQYF TGTGCCAGCAGCCCCTGGCAGGGGGCGAGCACAGATACGCAGTATTTT
TRBJ2-5 TRBV9 TRBD2 - CASSSDAGEGETQYF TGTGCCAGCAGCTCCGACGCGGGAGAAGGAGAGACCCAGTACTTC
TRBJ1-4 TRBV5-4 - - CASSLSPDYNEKLFF TGTGCCAGCAGCTTGTCGCCAGACTATAATGAAAAACTGTTTTTT
TRBJ2-7 TRBV28 - - CASSLPDSYEQYF TGTGCCAGCAGTTTACCGGACAGCTACGAGCAGTACTTC
TRBJ1-2 TRBV7-3 - - CASSLSGENYGYTF TGTGCCAGCAGCTTATCCGGGGAAAACTATGGCTACACCTTC
TRBJ2-7 TRBV10-2 - - CASSDSYEQYF TGCGCCAGCAGTGACAGCTACGAGCAGTACTTC
TRBJ2-3 TRBV7-2 TRBD2 - CASSLERGELAGNTDTQYF TGTGCCAGCAGCTTAGAAAGGGGGGAACTAGCGGGGAACACAGATACGCAGTATTTT
TRBJ2-6 TRBV19 - - CASSTGANVLTF TGTGCCAGTAGTACTGGGGCCAACGTCCTGACTTTC
TRBJ2-7 TRBV30 - - CAWSESLSYEQYF TGTGCCTGGAGTGAGTCGCTCTCCTACGAGCAGTACTTC
TRBJ1-4 TRBV7-6 - - CASSPLGYEKLFF TGTGCCAGCAGCCCCCTTGGGTACGAAAAACTGTTTTTT
TRBJ2-3 TRBV13 - - CASSQIFTTDTQYF TGTGCCAGCAGCCAAATCTTTACGACCGATACGCAGTATTTT
TRBJ2-3 TRBV2 TRBD2 - CASRRTSGSTDTQYF TGTGCCAGCAGGAGGACTAGCGGGAGCACAGATACGCAGTATTTT
TRBJ2-1 TRBV4-2 - - CASSQDRAAGDEQFF TGTGCCAGCAGCCAAGATCGCGCGGCAGGGGATGAGCAGTTCTTC
TRBJ1-5 TRBV19 - - CASSMMTAGGRHF TGTGCCAGTAGTATGATGACGGCGGGAGGGAGGCATTTT
TRBJ1-1 TRBV4-3 TRBD1 - CASSQAGTGVMNTEAFF TGCGCCAGCAGCCAAGCCGGGACAGGGGTAATGAACACTGAAGCTTTCTTT
TRBJ1-1 TRBV28 - - CASTSTGWDTEAFF TGTGCCAGCACCTCAACAGGGTGGGACACTGAAGCTTTCTTT
TRBJ2-7 TRBV7-6 - - CASSLERAYEQYF TGTGCCAGCAGCTTAGAAAGAGCCTACGAGCAGTACTTC
TRBJ2-7 TRBV7-9 - - CASSFSRSYEQYF TGTGCCAGCAGCTTTTCCAGGTCCTACGAGCAGTACTTC
TRBJ2-2 TRBV25-1 - - CASSSSPNTGELFF TGTGCCAGCAGTAGTAGCCCGAACACCGGGGAGCTGTTTTTT
TRBJ2-1 TRBV5-1 TRBD2 - CASSSEGLADLRPHNEQFF TGCGCCAGCAGCTCAGAGGGACTAGCCGACTTGAGACCCCACAATGAGCAGTTCTTC
TRBJ2-1 TRBV9 - - CASTPFFGEYNEQFF TGTGCCAGCACCCCCTTTTTCGGGGAGTACAATGAGCAGTTCTTC
TRBJ2-2 TRBV28 - - CASSLVGVGTDTGELFF TGTGCCAGCAGTTTGGTTGGGGTAGGGACCGACACCGGGGAGCTGTTTTTT
TRBJ2-7 TRBV27 TRBD1 once CASSFIGTGIYEQYF TGTGCCAGCAGTTTTATTGGGACAGGGATCTACGAGCAGTACTTC